Described below is a single TCR beta chain sequence and its context. This entry is derived from a study of cytomegalovirus exposure and HLA in healthy donors. The V and J ends lost 9 bases and 6 bases, in that order; junction bases with no gene match: 9. The CDR3 extends over 14 amino acids. CDR1 and CDR2 (germline): MNHNS, SASEGT. PCR involved 60 Vbeta and 13 Jbeta primers. The data were produced by immunoSEQ multiplex PCR, yet TCRdb's version contains in-frame clones alone and is incomplete. The data include 65,000 to 85,000 clones; the top ten clones carry 2.4%. This rearrangement joins TRBV6-1 to TRBJ2-2; TRBD2 aligns across 8 bases. The sequence derives from a female donor in good health and CMV-seropositive. The material sequenced was PBMCs. This CDR3 reads CASTGSAGAGELFF. Written as DNA, the CDR3 is TGTGCCAGTACCGGTTCAGCGGGAGCCGGGGAGCTGTTTTTT.